The clone carrying this TCR beta chain was detected once. The CDR3 totals 12 residues. The V gene lost 3 bases and the J gene lost 7 bases, with 13 bases spanning the gap. In germline, CDR1 is GTSNPN, CDR2 SVGIG (reference sequence). The data are from a study of control samples from healthy donors and cancer patients. The table came from immunoSEQ multiplex PCR; TCRdb's copy has only in-frame clones and leaves some out. The data contain some 130,000 clones, roughly 90% of them seen just once; the ten biggest clones take up less than 7%. V usage is TRBV30 and J usage is TRBJ2-7; a possible D gene is TRBD2 (6 bases). Sequencing was carried out using blood. The origin of this receptor is a young man in good health. Written as DNA, the CDR3 is TGTGCCTGGAGCCTTCGGGGGAAGGAGCAGTACTTC. It encodes CAWSLRGKEQYF.